The 7 T cell receptor beta chains in this list originate from one sample, sequenced in a study of blood T cell repertoires in COVID-19 (dated by TCRdb to between 2020 and 2021). Library prep was done by the immunoSEQ multiplex PCR assay. TCRdb carries this immuneACCESS record with in-frame sequences only. Its versions omit some clonotypes, under half of them owing to an unresolved V gene in the studies checked, with the rest unexplained. The sample includes 160,000 or so clones, with around four fifths observed a single time. Clones ranked in the top ten supply approximately 8.4% of the sample. Sequencing was performed on PBMCs or T cells enriched from blood (not recorded which). Receptors originate from a woman aged 50 to 60 who had recovered from COVID-19.

The chain links TRBV29-1 to TRBJ1-1; a weak D match, TRBD1 (5 bases). The ends were cut back, 4 bases at V and 5 bases at J, with 11 bases in the middle. CDR1 is SQVTM and CDR2 is ANQGSEA in the germline V gene. The CDR3 covers 12 residues. CDR3 sequence reads: CSVGWGGTEAFF. CDR3 DNA sequence: TGCAGCGTTGGCTGGGGGGGGACTGAAGCTTTCTTT. Using reference TRBV29-1 and TRBJ1-1 for the parts outside the CDR3, the full variable domain is SAVISQKPSRDICQRGTSLTIQCQVDSQVTMMFWYRQQPGQSLTLIATANQGSEATYESGFVIDKFPISRPNLTFSTLTVSNMSPEDSSIYLCSVGWGGTEAFFGQGTRLTVV.

The CDR3 DNA reads TGTGCCAGCAGCGTAGGGTTACAGACCTATGGCTACACCTTC. Translated: CASSVGLQTYGYTF. This chain connects TRBV9 to TRBJ1-2; the D is unclear. Looked up from germline, CDR1 is SGDLS and CDR2 is YYNGEE. The CDR3 is 14 residues long. Trimming left V 0 bases short and J 4 bases short, with 10 bases between.

V and J are TRBV7-6 and TRBJ2-7, with a possible D match to TRBD2 (6 bases). Germline CDR1 and CDR2: SGHVS and FNYEAQ. The CDR3 contains 14 residues. V was trimmed by 2 bases and J by 6 bases, leaving 14 bases between them. The chain's CDR3 is CASSLSGLLGEQYF. CDR3 sequence (DNA): TGTGCCAGCAGCTTATCGGGACTGCTGGGCGAGCAGTACTTC.

This clone was detected only a few times. V is TRBV6-5 and J is TRBJ2-1, with 7 bases that match TRBD2. Germline CDR1 reads MNHEY; CDR2 reads SVGAGI. The V segment lost 2 bases and the J segment 7 bases; nucleotides outside the gene matches: 8. This CDR3 is 15 amino acids long. CDR3 sequence (DNA): TGTGCCAGCAGTTACATGTACGGCGGGAGTAATGAGCAGTTCTTC. Its protein is CASSYMYGGSNEQFF.

V and J are TRBV6-5 and TRBJ1-2; D is unresolved. V shed 0 bases and J shed 8 bases, with 13 bases lying between them. The CDR3 is 14 residues long. The germline gives CDR1 MNHEY, CDR2 SVGAGI. The CDR3 is CASSYSRPGGGYTF. The CDR3 DNA sequence: TGTGCCAGCAGTTACTCGAGGCCCGGAGGCGGCTACACCTTC.

This clone came up a few times. The CDR3 spells CASSHDKIYGYTF. CDR3 sequence (DNA): TGCGCCAGCAGCCACGACAAGATCTATGGCTACACCTTC. This chain connects TRBV4-1 to TRBJ1-2, with D unclear. Between the trimmed V and J ends, which lost 3 bases and 4 bases, there was a span of 9 bases. This CDR3 has 13 amino acids. Germline V lookup: CDR1 MGHRA, CDR2 YSYEKL.

CDR3 sequence (DNA): TGTGCCAGCAGCTTGTATGGGACAGGGTCCTATGGCTACACCTTC. This codes for CASSLYGTGSYGYTF. The V and J genes are TRBV5-6 and TRBJ1-2, with 9 bases lining up with TRBD1. This CDR3 comprises 15 residues. Unmatched junction bases numbered 5, after V lost 1 base and J lost 4 bases. The V gene's germline CDR1 is SGHDT and CDR2 YYEEEE. Complete variable domain (other parts from reference TRBV5-6 and TRBJ1-2): DAGVTQSPTHLIKTRGQQVTLRCSPKSGHDTVSWYQQALGQGPQFIFQYYEEEERQRGNFPDRFSGHQFPNYSSELNVNALLLGDSALYLCASSLYGTGSYGYTFGSGTRLTVV.